A selection of T cell receptor beta chains follows, all from one sample in a study of blood T cell repertoires in COVID-19. Data came from immunoSEQ multiplex PCR; TCRdb stores just in-frame clones and leaves some out. The top ten clones hold more than 25% of a sample with about 46,000 clones, 70% to 90% of them seen once. The sample taken for sequencing was peripheral blood. These receptors came from a woman of 80 years or more with COVID-19, enrolled during active disease. CDR3s include the opening cysteine and the closing phenylalanine or tryptophan. D genes are given only for firm matches. Clone size is shown for a subset of rows, as once, few, many or a class of expanded clone.

j_gene	abundance	v_gene	d_gene	CDR3aa	CDR3nt
TRBJ1-3	.	TRBV19	TRBD1	CASSIDRGGNTIYF	TGTGCCAGTAGTATAGACAGGGGGGGAAACACCATATATTTT
TRBJ1-1	.	TRBV6-1	.	CASSEWGGTEAFF	TGTGCCAGCAGTGAATGGGGGGGCACTGAAGCTTTCTTT
TRBJ2-7	.	TRBV7-9	.	CASSHDWSPEQYF	TGTGCCAGCAGCCATGACTGGAGCCCGGAGCAGTACTTC
TRBJ2-2	.	TRBV24-1	.	CATSDLIRDTGELFF	TGTGCCACCAGTGATTTGATTAGAGACACCGGGGAGCTGTTTTTT
TRBJ1-4	.	TRBV3-1/TRBV3-2	.	CASSPQGSQGKLFF	TGTGCCAGCAGCCCGCAGGGAAGTCAGGGAAAACTGTTTTTT
TRBJ1-1	few	TRBV5-4	.	CASSLALLGPTEAFF	TGTGCCAGCAGCTTGGCCCTCCTGGGCCCCACTGAAGCTTTCTTT
TRBJ2-1	.	TRBV12-3/TRBV12-4	.	CASRYSGEQFF	TGTGCCAGCAGGTACTCAGGTGAGCAGTTCTTC
TRBJ2-3	.	TRBV3-1/TRBV3-2	.	CASSQDWGGGDTQYF	TGTGCCAGCAGCCAAGATTGGGGAGGGGGAGATACGCAGTATTTT
TRBJ1-5	.	TRBV5-1	.	CASSPTGPNQPQHF	TGCGCCAGCAGCCCGACAGGACCTAATCAGCCCCAGCATTTT
TRBJ2-7	.	TRBV10-3	TRBD2	CAIRAGGPGEQYF	TGTGCCATCCGGGCGGGAGGGCCTGGCGAGCAGTACTTC
TRBJ2-1	once	TRBV6-5	.	CASRRSGYNEQFF	TGTGCCAGCAGGCGATCCGGCTACAATGAGCAGTTCTTC
TRBJ2-1	.	TRBV29-1	TRBD2	CSVDAARLAGGTYNEQFF	TGCAGCGTTGACGCAGCCCGACTAGCGGGAGGTACTTACAATGAGCAGTTCTTC
TRBJ1-1	.	TRBV6-5	.	CASLVTLLSEAFF	TGTGCCAGCCTAGTCACACTGTTATCTGAAGCTTTCTTT
TRBJ2-5	.	TRBV19	TRBD2	CASSPLAGVARETQYF	TGTGCCAGTAGCCCTCTAGCGGGAGTGGCCCGAGAGACCCAGTACTTC
TRBJ2-3	.	TRBV5-6	TRBD1	CASSARTGGDTQYF	TGTGCCAGCAGCGCCCGGACAGGGGGAGATACGCAGTATTTT
TRBJ1-5	.	TRBV20-1	TRBD1	CSASEAVNRGKGQPQHF	TGCAGTGCAAGTGAAGCGGTGAACAGGGGGAAGGGGCAGCCCCAGCATTTT
TRBJ2-1	.	TRBV6-2/TRBV6-3	.	CASSSPYNEQFF	TGTGCCAGCAGTTCCCCATACAATGAGCAGTTCTTC
TRBJ2-5	.	TRBV5-4	TRBD1	CATGQGRETQYF	TGTGCCACAGGACAGGGTCGGGAGACCCAGTACTTC
TRBJ1-2	.	TRBV6-5	TRBD1	CASSFDRGYGYTF	TGTGCCAGCAGTTTTGACAGGGGCTATGGCTACACCTTC
TRBJ1-1	few	TRBV10-3	TRBD1	CAIGQGGGTEAFF	TGTGCCATCGGGCAGGGGGGAGGCACTGAAGCTTTCTTT
TRBJ2-3	.	TRBV7-9	TRBD1	CASSPGDREADTQYF	TGTGCCAGCAGCCCTGGGGACAGGGAGGCAGATACGCAGTATTTT
TRBJ2-2	.	TRBV7-7	.	CASSLVNPGSTGELFF	TGTGCCAGCAGCTTAGTGAATCCAGGGTCGACCGGGGAGCTGTTTTTT
TRBJ2-5	.	TRBV18	.	CASSPEWRSETQYF	TGTGCCAGCTCACCTGAATGGCGGTCCGAGACCCAGTACTTC
TRBJ1-3	.	TRBV6-5	.	CASSYTGGNTIYF	TGTGCCAGCAGTTATACAGGGGGAAACACCATATATTTT
TRBJ2-5	.	TRBV23-1	TRBD2	CASSLQGLAGEGTQYF	TGCGCCAGCAGTCTTCAGGGACTAGCGGGAGAAGGGACCCAGTACTTC
TRBJ1-1	.	TRBV20-1	.	CSASRDTEAFF	TGCAGTGCTAGCCGGGACACTGAAGCTTTCTTT
TRBJ2-3	once	TRBV7-3	TRBD2	CASSLTGLADTQYF	TGTGCCAGCAGCTTAACAGGACTAGCAGATACGCAGTATTTT
TRBJ2-6	.	TRBV2	TRBD1	CASSEIRQGTGANVLTF	TGTGCCAGCAGTGAGATCCGACAGGGGACTGGGGCCAACGTCCTGACTTTC
TRBJ1-5	.	TRBV4-2	TRBD1	CASSQDQGGQPQHF	TGTGCCAGCAGCCAAGATCAGGGGGGACAGCCCCAGCATTTT
TRBJ1-1	.	TRBV5-4	TRBD1	CASSSPRGRTEAFF	TGTGCCAGCAGCTCGCCCAGGGGGCGGACTGAAGCTTTCTTT
TRBJ2-5	few	TRBV29-1	TRBD2	CSALGLAGGGETQYF	TGCAGCGCCCTGGGACTAGCGGGGGGCGGAGAGACCCAGTACTTC
TRBJ1-1	once	TRBV7-9	.	CASSLDGRVNTEAFF	TGTGCCAGCAGCTTAGACGGCAGGGTGAACACTGAAGCTTTCTTT
TRBJ2-2	.	TRBV19	.	CASRADRNTGELFF	TGTGCCAGTAGGGCAGACAGGAACACCGGGGAGCTGTTTTTT
TRBJ2-5	.	TRBV14	.	CASSQLDITETQYF	TGTGCCAGCAGCCAATTGGACATTACAGAGACCCAGTACTTC
TRBJ2-1	.	TRBV5-1	TRBD1	CASSSGTGIDSPPWEQFF	TGCGCCAGCAGCTCCGGGACAGGGATAGACTCTCCTCCGTGGGAGCAGTTCTTC
TRBJ2-7	.	TRBV15	.	CATSHGGSNHEQYF	TGTGCCACCAGCCATGGGGGGAGCAACCACGAGCAGTACTTC
TRBJ2-7	.	TRBV7-2	TRBD1	CASSLFTGAYEQYF	TGTGCCAGCAGCTTATTTACAGGGGCCTACGAGCAGTACTTC
TRBJ2-2	.	TRBV24-1	TRBD1	CATSVGTGDTGELFF	TGTGCCACCAGTGTTGGGACAGGGGACACCGGGGAGCTGTTTTTT
TRBJ2-7	.	TRBV7-8	.	CASSSAPGSHYEQYF	TGTGCCAGCAGCTCCGCTCCCGGGAGTCACTACGAGCAGTACTTC
TRBJ1-5	.	TRBV10-3	TRBD1	CATRQGLPRGPQHF	TGTGCCACCAGACAGGGTCTGCCTAGGGGGCCCCAGCATTTT
TRBJ1-2	.	TRBV5-1	.	CASNSDGGSNYGYTF	TGCGCCAGCAACTCAGACGGGGGTTCTAACTATGGCTACACCTTC
TRBJ1-1	.	TRBV13	.	CASSGSRGAEAFF	TGTGCCAGCAGCGGGTCCCGCGGGGCTGAAGCTTTCTTT
TRBJ2-7	.	TRBV27	TRBD1	CASSLYMDRVREQYF	TGTGCCAGCAGTTTATATATGGACAGGGTGAGGGAGCAGTACTTC
TRBJ1-1	few	TRBV10-2	.	CASRGGTEAFF	TGCGCCAGCAGAGGAGGCACTGAAGCTTTCTTT